This TCR beta chain was identified in a study of blood T cells in healthy people across ages. With a J-beta primer mix and a sample-barcoded 5' primer, a second PCR ran about 7 to 12 cycles. TCRdb reprocessed the 5' RACE reads via MiXCR and lists one record per CDR3 protein. The profile shows fewer than 1.5 million distinct CDR3 sequences, about 40% of them singletons. CDR1 and CDR2 (germline): LNHDA, SQIVND (reference sequence). The CDR3 is 14 amino acids. V lost 3 bases to trimming and J lost 4 bases, with 13 bases between them. This clonotype was detected once. This receptor was identified in a woman aged 18-30 years in good health. The sequenced sample consisted of blood. The genes are TRBV19 and TRBJ2-7, with D perhaps assigned TRBD1 or TRBD2 (5 bases each). CDR3 sequence (DNA): TGTGCCAGTAGTATGGGACGAAACCGTTACGAGCAGTACTTC. Translated: CASSMGRNRYEQYF.